This T cell receptor (beta chain) was captured by sequencing in a study of blood T cell repertoires in COVID-19. J lost 4 bases, V lost 6 bases, and 11 bases had no gene match. This CDR3 is 15 amino acids long. Germline V gives CDR1 MNHNY, CDR2 SVGAGI (reference sequence). Profiling relied on immunoSEQ multiplex PCR, and the TCRdb table lists in-frame clones only, not all of them. This table holds 250,000 to 350,000 clones, around 85% found once. This clonotype originated in a woman in her thirties who had recovered from COVID-19. The chain couples TRBV6-6 to TRBJ2-5; TRBD2 aligns across 7 bases. The sequencing input was PBMCs or T cells enriched from blood (not recorded which). CDR3 coding DNA: TGTGCCAGCAGCCTACAAGACTTAGCGGGAGAGACCCAGTACTTC. This codes for CASSLQDLAGETQYF.